Shown below are 24 T cell receptor beta chains from a single sample sequenced in a study of T-cell reconstitution after alpha-beta-depleted transplantation in children. The library targeted TCRbeta and was prepared with unique molecular identifiers. TCRdb independently ran MiXCR on the PCR reads; one entry per CDR3 protein. The sample has 300,000 to 350,000 distinct CDR3 sequences; 15% to 20% are singletons. The sample consisted of PBMCs, mostly from graft donor cells, taken 360 days after TCRalphabeta/CD19-depleted stem cell transplant. The receptors here all came from a male patient between 2 and 10 years old who had a stem cell transplant for acute lymphoblastic leukemia, so the T cells may come from the graft donor.

This clonotype was seen repeatedly, ten times or more. The chain has TRBV28 and TRBJ1-5; 9 positions match TRBD1. This CDR3 spans 13 amino acids. Germline V gives CDR1 MDHEN, CDR2 SYDVKM. Trimming took 8 bases from V and 4 from J; bases not matched to a gene: 3. CDR3 residues: CASSGTGNQPQHF. DNA for the CDR3: TGTGCCAGCTCCGGGACAGGGAATCAGCCCCAGCATTTT.

This sequence joins TRBV7-3 and TRBJ1-1, with TRBD1 matching over 7 bases. The CDR3 loop spans 13 amino acids. The V gene end was trimmed by 4 bases and the J gene end by 5 bases; junction bases not matched to a gene: 4. CDR1 and CDR2 (germline): SGHTA, FQGTGA. CDR3 DNA sequence: TGTGCCAGCAGCTGGGACAGAGGGACTGAAGCTTTCTTT. It codes for CASSWDRGTEAFF. Combining the CDR3 with reference TRBV7-3 and TRBJ1-1 gives the whole variable domain GAGVSQTPSNKVTEKGKYVELRCDPISGHTALYWYRQSLGQGPEFLIYFQGTGAADDSGLPNDRFFAVRPEGSVSTLKIQRTERGDSAVYLCASSWDRGTEAFFGQGTRLTVV.

This clonotype came up many times. This chain connects TRBV12-3 or TRBV12-4 to TRBJ2-3; TRBD1 matches 8 bases. This CDR3 has 15 residues. V gave up 5 bases and J gave up 2 bases; unmatched junction bases: 6. The CDR3 DNA follows: TGTGCCAGCAGTCCCGGACAGGGTGTCACAGATACGCAGTATTTT. It translates to CASSPGQGVTDTQYF.

The chain combines TRBV7-9 with TRBJ1-3, with D hard to call. The CDR3 has 14 residues. The germline gives CDR1 SEHNR, CDR2 FQNEAQ (reference sequence). Trimming removed 3 bases from V and 3 bases from J, with 9 bases in between. CDR3 loop: CASSLQGGGNTIYF. CDR3 bases: TGTGCCAGCAGCTTGCAAGGCGGTGGAAACACCATATATTTT.

The rearrangement joins TRBV5-1 to TRBJ2-3, with D perhaps TRBD1 or TRBD2 (5 bases each). The V and J ends lost 1 base and 8 bases respectively, with 20 bases between them. CDR3 length equals 16 residues. Germline V lookup: CDR1 SGHRS, CDR2 YFSETQ. In nucleotides, the CDR3 is TGCGCCAGCAGCTTGACCCGGGACCGAGGGGATGGTACGCAGTATTTT. Its protein is CASSLTRDRGDGTQYF.

This clonotype has only a few counts. The rearrangement uses TRBV7-9 and TRBJ2-5, with D perhaps assigned TRBD1 or TRBD2 (5 bases each). Trimming removed 3 bases at V and 5 bases at J, with 19 bases between. CDR3 length equals 16 residues. Germline CDR1 and CDR2: SEHNR and FQNEAQ (reference sequence). Here the CDR3 reads CASSFTTGRQVETQYF. The CDR3 DNA reads as TGTGCCAGCAGCTTTACCACGGGACGGCAGGTGGAGACCCAGTACTTC.

This chain connects TRBV12-5 to TRBJ2-1; unclear D gene. Trimming took 2 bases from V and 10 from J, leaving 6 bases between them. CDR1 and CDR2 from the germline V gene are LGHNT and FRNRAP. CDR3 size: 11 residues. The DNA for the CDR3 is TGTGCTAGTGGTTTGTACCGGGAGCAGTTCTTC. It yields the protein CASGLYREQFF.

The chain carries TRBV4-2 and TRBJ2-7; D is unclear. The CDR3 has 15 amino acids. Germline loops: CDR1 LGHNA, CDR2 YNFKEQ. The V end was cut by 0 bases, the J end by 0 bases, with 9 bases between. The CDR3 region has the DNA TGTGCCAGCAGCCAAGATTGGCCCGGCTCCTACGAGCAGTACTTC. It specifies CASSQDWPGSYEQYF.

There are a few counts of this clonotype. The CDR3 DNA reads TGTGCCAGCAGTCACACCGGGACAGGGCCATCACCCCTCCACTTT. As protein: CASSHTGTGPSPLHF. This chain connects TRBV11-2 to TRBJ1-6; 9 bases line up with TRBD1. Germline V gene data show CDR1 as SGHAT and CDR2 as FQNNGV. This CDR3 region has 15 residues. The J segment lost 10 bases and the V segment lost 6 bases, leaving 10 bases of the junction unmatched.

This clonotype was seen once. The genes are TRBV6-2 or TRBV6-3 and TRBJ1-1; possible D gene TRBD1, 5 bases. Germline V gene lookup returns CDR1 MNHEY and CDR2 SVGEGT. This CDR3 has 16 amino acids. V was pared by 2 bases and J by 1 base, with 14 bases between. As DNA, the CDR3 is TGTGCCAGCAGTTACCGGGGACGGTGGGAGAACACTGAAGCTTTCTTT. It is translated as CASSYRGRWENTEAFF.

This clonotype was observed a few times. The chain carries TRBV6-5 and TRBJ2-2; perhaps TRBD2 as D (7 bases). CDR1 is MNHEY, CDR2 SVGAGI, per germline. The CDR3 runs 16 residues. The V end lost 2 bases, the J end lost 6 bases, and 16 bases lay between the germline ends. In DNA, the CDR3 is TGTGCCAGCAGTTACGAGGGGGGGGTCGTTGCCGGGGAGCTGTTTTTT. Protein sequence: CASSYEGGVVAGELFF.

There are a few counts of this clonotype. The chain recombines TRBV12-3 or TRBV12-4 with TRBJ1-1; D gene uncertain. Trimming took 3 bases from V and 4 from J, leaving 12 bases between them. The CDR3 spans 14 residues. CDR3 DNA: TGTGCCAGCAGTTTCGGGGATCTGGGCACTGAAGCTTTCTTT. Amino acid sequence: CASSFGDLGTEAFF.

The chain combines TRBV7-2 with TRBJ2-1; possibly TRBD2 for D (5 bases). The germline V gene has CDR1 SGHTA and CDR2 FQGNSA. The CDR3 covers 15 residues. The V and J ends lost 2 bases and 7 bases respectively, with 15 bases between them. The CDR3 loop reads CASSLRAGLKNEQFF. The CDR3 DNA sequence: TGTGCCAGCAGCTTAAGGGCGGGTCTAAAGAATGAGCAGTTCTTC.

This chain connects TRBV10-3 to TRBJ2-7; D may be TRBD1 (5 bases). Trimming left V 6 bases short and J 1 base short, with 13 bases between. Germline CDR1 is ENHRY and CDR2 is SYGVKD. CDR3 length equals 14 residues. CDR3 in DNA: TGTGCCATCAGCCCAGGGCTCTGGTCCTACGAGCAGTACTTC. Amino acids: CAISPGLWSYEQYF.

This clonotype was seen more than once but under ten times. This chain connects TRBV28 to TRBJ2-5; a weak D match, TRBD2 (5 bases). CDR3 length equals 14 residues. Trimming took off 3 bases at V and 5 bases at J, with 13 bases between the two ends. Germline CDR1 and CDR2: MDHEN and SYDVKM. The CDR3 sequence is CASSLRVPGETQYF. The CDR3 DNA reads TGTGCCAGCAGTTTGAGGGTCCCTGGGGAGACCCAGTACTTC.

The chain has TRBV28 and TRBJ2-3; TRBD2 agrees at 12 bases. V lost 3 bases, J lost 4 bases, and 14 bases stayed unmatched. Germline CDR1 and CDR2: MDHEN and SYDVKM. The CDR3 has 19 amino acids. The chain's CDR3 is CASSFSELTSGRGADTQYF. In DNA form, the CDR3 reads TGTGCCAGCAGTTTTTCTGAGTTGACTAGCGGGAGAGGGGCAGATACGCAGTATTTT.

There are many counts of this clonotype. The chain employs TRBV12-3 or TRBV12-4 and TRBJ2-7; D call uncertain. Trimming took 2 bases from V and 6 from J, leaving 17 bases between them. This CDR3 is 15 amino acids long. The CDR3 DNA is TGTGCCAGCAGTTTATCGTCGGCGCCAGACGGCGAGCAGTACTTC. Translated, it gives CASSLSSAPDGEQYF.

CDR3 in amino acids: CASSPSWTGGSSGNTIYF. DNA of the CDR3: TGTGCCAGCTCACCGTCGTGGACGGGGGGAAGCTCTGGAAACACCATATATTTT. The chain combines TRBV18 with TRBJ1-3, with a possible D match to TRBD1 (5 bases). This CDR3 spans 18 amino acids. From germline, CDR1 is KGHSH and CDR2 LQKENI. Trimming left V 3 bases short and J 0 bases short, with 18 bases between.

This clonotype was picked up a small number of times. This chain links TRBV12-3 or TRBV12-4 with TRBJ2-5, with D maybe TRBD1 (6 bases). The V gene lost 8 bases and the J gene lost 0 bases, with 10 bases spanning the gap. The CDR3 spans 13 residues. CDR3 residues: CASQGQNQETQYF. CDR3 coding DNA: TGTGCCAGCCAAGGACAGAACCAAGAGACCCAGTACTTC.

In its sample, this clonotype was seen many times. The chain combines TRBV20-1 with TRBJ2-3; D might be TRBD1 (6 bases). The V and J ends lost 2 bases and 1 base respectively, with 10 bases between them. Germline CDR1 is DFQATT and CDR2 is SNEGSKA (reference sequence). This CDR3 has 14 residues. The CDR3 DNA follows: TGCAGTGCTAGAATCTCAGGGGGCACAGATACGCAGTATTTT. Translation gives CSARISGGTDTQYF.

This clonotype has a single count. The V call is TRBV28, the J call TRBJ1-1; TRBD1 matches at 7 bases. After removal of 4 bases from V and 7 bases from J, the junction contained 6 bases not matched to a gene. The CDR3 spans 13 residues. Germline CDR1 and CDR2: MDHEN and SYDVKM. This CDR3 is CASSSSGGLEAFF. The CDR3 region has the DNA TGTGCCAGCAGTTCCTCAGGGGGGCTTGAAGCTTTCTTT.

The rearrangement joins TRBV4-2 to TRBJ2-1; 14 bases match TRBD2. The CDR3 runs to 19 residues. Germline V gives CDR1 LGHNA, CDR2 YNFKEQ. The trim removed 10 bases at V and 1 base at J, leaving 15 bases unmatched. CDR3 in amino acids: CATLPQTSGRAGSYNEQFF. The DNA for the CDR3 is TGTGCCACCCTCCCCCAGACTAGCGGGAGGGCCGGGTCCTACAATGAGCAGTTCTTC.

V gene TRBV20-1 combines with J gene TRBJ1-1; maybe TRBD1 (5 bases). Germline assignment: CDR1 DFQATT and CDR2 SNEGSKA (reference sequence). There are 14 residues in the CDR3. The CDR3 sequence: CSAFGAGRNTEAFF. The CDR3 DNA sequence: TGCAGCGCTTTCGGGGCGGGACGGAACACTGAAGCTTTCTTT.

The CDR3 region has the DNA TGTGCCAGCAGTTTAGTGGGACTAGCGGAGGGGCCCTACGAGCAGTACTTC. Translating gives CASSLVGLAEGPYEQYF. The chain is built from TRBV12-3 or TRBV12-4 and TRBJ2-7, with 11 bases fitting TRBD2. The CDR3 runs 17 residues. V shed 1 base and J 2 bases; nucleotides not matched to a gene: 7.